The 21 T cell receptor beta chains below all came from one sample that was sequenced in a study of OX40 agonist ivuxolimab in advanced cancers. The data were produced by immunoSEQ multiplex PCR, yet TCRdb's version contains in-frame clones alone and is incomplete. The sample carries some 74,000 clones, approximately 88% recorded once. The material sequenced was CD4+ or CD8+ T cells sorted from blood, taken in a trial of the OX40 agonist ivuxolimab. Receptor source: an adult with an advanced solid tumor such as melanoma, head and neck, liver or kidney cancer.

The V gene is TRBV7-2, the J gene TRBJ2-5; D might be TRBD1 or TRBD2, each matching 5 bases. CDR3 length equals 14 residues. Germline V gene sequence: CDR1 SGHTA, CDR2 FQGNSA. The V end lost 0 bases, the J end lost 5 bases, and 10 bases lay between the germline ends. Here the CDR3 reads CASSLAGDGETQYF. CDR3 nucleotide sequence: TGTGCCAGCAGCTTAGCCGGGGACGGGGAGACCCAGTACTTC. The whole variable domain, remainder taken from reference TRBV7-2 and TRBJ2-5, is GAGVSQSPSNKVTEKGKDVELRCDPISGHTALYWYRQSLGQGLEFLIYFQGNSAPDKSGLPSDRFSAERTGGSVSTLTIQRTQQEDSAVYLCASSLAGDGETQYFGPGTRLLVL.

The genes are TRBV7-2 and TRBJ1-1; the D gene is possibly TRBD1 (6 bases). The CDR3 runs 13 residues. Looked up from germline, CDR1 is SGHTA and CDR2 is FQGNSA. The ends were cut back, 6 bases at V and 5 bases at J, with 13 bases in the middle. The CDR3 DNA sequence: TGTGCCAGCAGGAACAGGGTTCTGACTGAAGCTTTCTTT. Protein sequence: CASRNRVLTEAFF.

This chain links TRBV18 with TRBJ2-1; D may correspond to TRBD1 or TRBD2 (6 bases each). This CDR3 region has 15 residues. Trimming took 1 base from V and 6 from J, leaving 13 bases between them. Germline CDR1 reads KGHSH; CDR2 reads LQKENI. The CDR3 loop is CASSPRSGGINEQFF. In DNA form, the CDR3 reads TGTGCCAGCTCACCACGATCCGGGGGCATCAATGAGCAGTTCTTC.

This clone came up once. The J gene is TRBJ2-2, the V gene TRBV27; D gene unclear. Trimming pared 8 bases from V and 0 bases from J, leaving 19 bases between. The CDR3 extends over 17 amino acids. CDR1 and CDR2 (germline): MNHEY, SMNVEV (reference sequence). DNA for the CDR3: TGTGCCAGCCGTCTCGACCCTCCCCGATCGAACACCGGGGAGCTGTTTTTT. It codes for CASRLDPPRSNTGELFF.

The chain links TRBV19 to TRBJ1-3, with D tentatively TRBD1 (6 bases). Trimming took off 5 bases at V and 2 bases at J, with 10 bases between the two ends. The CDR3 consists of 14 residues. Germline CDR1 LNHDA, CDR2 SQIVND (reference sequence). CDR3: CASSFRGTGNTIYF. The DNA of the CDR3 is TGTGCCAGTAGTTTCAGGGGAACTGGAAACACCATATATTTT.

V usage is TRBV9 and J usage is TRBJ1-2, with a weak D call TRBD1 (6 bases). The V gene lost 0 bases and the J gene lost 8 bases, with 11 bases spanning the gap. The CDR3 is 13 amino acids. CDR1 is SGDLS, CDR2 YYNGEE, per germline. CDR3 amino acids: CASSVENRAGYTF. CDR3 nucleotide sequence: TGTGCCAGCAGCGTAGAGAACAGGGCGGGCTACACCTTC.

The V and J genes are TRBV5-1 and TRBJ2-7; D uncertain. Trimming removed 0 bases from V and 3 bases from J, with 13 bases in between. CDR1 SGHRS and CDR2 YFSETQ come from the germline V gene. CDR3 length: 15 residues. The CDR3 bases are TGCGCCAGCAGCTTGGTCTACCCCCCGGGCTACGAGCAGTACTTC. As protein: CASSLVYPPGYEQYF.

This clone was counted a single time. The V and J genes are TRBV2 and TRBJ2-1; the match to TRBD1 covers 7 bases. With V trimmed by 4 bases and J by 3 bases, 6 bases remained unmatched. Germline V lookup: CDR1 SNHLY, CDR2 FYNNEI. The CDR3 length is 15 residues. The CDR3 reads CASSGNRGHYNEQFF. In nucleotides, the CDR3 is TGTGCCAGCAGTGGCAACAGGGGTCACTACAATGAGCAGTTCTTC.

The CDR3 coding sequence is TGTGCCAGCAGCCCCCCATACGGGTCCTCCTACGAGCAGTACTTC. This translates into CASSPPYGSSYEQYF. This rearrangement joins TRBV13 to TRBJ2-7; D is ambiguous. Germline CDR1 is PRHDT and CDR2 is FYEKMQ (reference sequence). The CDR3 is 15 residues long. Deletions cut 5 bases from V and 0 bases from J, with 14 bases between.

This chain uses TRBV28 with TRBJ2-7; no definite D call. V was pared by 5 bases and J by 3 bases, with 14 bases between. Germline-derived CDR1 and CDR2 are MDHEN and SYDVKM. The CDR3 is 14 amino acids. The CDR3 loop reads CASSEFGWLYEQYF. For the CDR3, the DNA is TGTGCCAGCAGTGAGTTTGGCTGGCTCTACGAGCAGTACTTC.

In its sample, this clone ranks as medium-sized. The CDR3 sequence is CASSPTSGTQPQHF. The CDR3 DNA sequence: TGTGCCAGCAGCCCAACCTCAGGGACTCAGCCCCAGCATTTT. The chain is built from TRBV7-8 and TRBJ1-5; D is perhaps TRBD1 (5 bases). From germline, CDR1 is SGHVS and CDR2 FQNEAQ. The CDR3 extends over 14 amino acids. V was clipped by 5 bases and J by 6 bases, with 14 bases between them. Full variable domain (outside the CDR3, taken from reference TRBV7-8 and TRBJ1-5): GAGVSQSPRYKVAKRGQDVALRCDPISGHVSLFWYQQALGQGPEFLTYFQNEAQLDKSGLPSDRFFAERPEGSVSTLKIQRTQQEDSAVYLCASSPTSGTQPQHFGDGTRLSIL.

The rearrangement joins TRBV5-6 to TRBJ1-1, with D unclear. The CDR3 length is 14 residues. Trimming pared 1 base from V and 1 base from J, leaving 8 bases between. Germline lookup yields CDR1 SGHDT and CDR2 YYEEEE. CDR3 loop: CASSLRYPNTEAFF. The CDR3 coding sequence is TGTGCCAGCAGCTTGAGATATCCGAACACTGAAGCTTTCTTT.

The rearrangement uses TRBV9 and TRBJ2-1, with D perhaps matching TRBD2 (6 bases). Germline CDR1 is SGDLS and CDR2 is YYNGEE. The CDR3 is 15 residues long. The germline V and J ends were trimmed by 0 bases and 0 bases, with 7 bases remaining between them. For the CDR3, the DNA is TGTGCCAGCAGCGTAGTAGCGGACTCCTACAATGAGCAGTTCTTC. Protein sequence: CASSVVADSYNEQFF.

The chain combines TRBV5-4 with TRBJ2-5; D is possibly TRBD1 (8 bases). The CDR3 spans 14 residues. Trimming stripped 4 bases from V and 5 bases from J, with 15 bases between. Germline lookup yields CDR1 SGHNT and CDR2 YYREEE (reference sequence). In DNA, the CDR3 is TGTGCCAGCAGCCTAGGACAGGGAGGGGAGACCCAGTACTTC. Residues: CASSLGQGGETQYF.

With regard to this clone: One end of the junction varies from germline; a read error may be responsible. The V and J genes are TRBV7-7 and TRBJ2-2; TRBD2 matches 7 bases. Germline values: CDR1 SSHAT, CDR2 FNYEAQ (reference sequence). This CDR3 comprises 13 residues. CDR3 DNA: TGTGCTAGCACGGCGGGAGCGGACGGGGAGCTGTTTTTT. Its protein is CASTAGADGELFF.

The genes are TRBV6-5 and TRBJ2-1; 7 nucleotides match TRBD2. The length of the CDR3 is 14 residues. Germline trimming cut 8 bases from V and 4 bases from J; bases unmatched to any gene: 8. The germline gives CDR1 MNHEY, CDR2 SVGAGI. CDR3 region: CASGSASGYNEQFF. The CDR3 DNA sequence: TGTGCCAGCGGTTCGGCTAGCGGTTACAATGAGCAGTTCTTC.

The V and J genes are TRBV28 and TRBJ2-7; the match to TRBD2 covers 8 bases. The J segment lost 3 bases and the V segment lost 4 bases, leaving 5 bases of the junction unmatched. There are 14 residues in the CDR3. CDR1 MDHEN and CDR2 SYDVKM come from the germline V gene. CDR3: CASSSPGTSYEQYF. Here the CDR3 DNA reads TGTGCCAGCAGTTCCCCCGGGACTAGCTACGAGCAGTACTTC. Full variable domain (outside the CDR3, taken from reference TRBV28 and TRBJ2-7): DVKVTQSSRYLVKRTGEKVFLECVQDMDHENMFWYRQDPGLGLRLIYFSYDVKMKEKGDIPEGYSVSREKKERFSLILESASTNQTSMYLCASSSPGTSYEQYFGPGTRLTVT.

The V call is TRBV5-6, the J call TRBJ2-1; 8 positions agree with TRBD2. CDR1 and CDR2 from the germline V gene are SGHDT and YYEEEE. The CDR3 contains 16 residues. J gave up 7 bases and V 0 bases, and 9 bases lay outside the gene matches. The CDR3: CASSLGYSGKVNEQFF. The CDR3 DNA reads TGTGCCAGCAGCTTGGGTTATAGCGGGAAAGTGAATGAGCAGTTCTTC.

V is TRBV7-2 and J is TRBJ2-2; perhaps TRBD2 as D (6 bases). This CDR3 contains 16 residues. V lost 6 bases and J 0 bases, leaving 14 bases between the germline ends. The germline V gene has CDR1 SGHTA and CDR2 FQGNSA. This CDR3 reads CASRPGGPPNTGELFF. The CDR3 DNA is TGTGCCAGCAGGCCCGGGGGACCGCCGAACACCGGGGAGCTGTTTTTT.

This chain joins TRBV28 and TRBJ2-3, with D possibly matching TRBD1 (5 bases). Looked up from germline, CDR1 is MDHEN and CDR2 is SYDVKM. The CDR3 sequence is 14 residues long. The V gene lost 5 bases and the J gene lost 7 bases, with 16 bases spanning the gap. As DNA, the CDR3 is TGTGCCAGCAGTACCCGGACACCGTCCTATACGCAGTATTTT. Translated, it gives CASSTRTPSYTQYF.

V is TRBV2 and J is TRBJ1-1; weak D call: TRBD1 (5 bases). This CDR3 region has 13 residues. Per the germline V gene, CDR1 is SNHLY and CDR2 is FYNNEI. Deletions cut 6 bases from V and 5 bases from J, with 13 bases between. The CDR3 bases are TGTGCCAGCAGGTGGCGCGAGGGGACTGAAGCTTTCTTT. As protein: CASRWREGTEAFF.